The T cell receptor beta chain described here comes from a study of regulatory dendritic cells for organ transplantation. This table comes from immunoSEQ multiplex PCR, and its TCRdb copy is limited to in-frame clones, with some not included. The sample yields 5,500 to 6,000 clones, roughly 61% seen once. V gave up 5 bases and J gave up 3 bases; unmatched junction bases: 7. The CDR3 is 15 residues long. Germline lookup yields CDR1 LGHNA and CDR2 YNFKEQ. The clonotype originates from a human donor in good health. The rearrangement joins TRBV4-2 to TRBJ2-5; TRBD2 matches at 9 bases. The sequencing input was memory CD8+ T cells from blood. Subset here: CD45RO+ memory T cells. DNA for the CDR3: TGTGCCAGCAGCTTCCCACTAGCGGGTAAAGAGACCCAGTACTTC. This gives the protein CASSFPLAGKETQYF.